Listed below are T cell receptor beta chains from one sample, sequenced in a study of blood T cells in healthy people across ages. TCRdb re-derived calls from the 5' RACE reads in MiXCR, one entry per CDR3 protein. Among around 800,000 distinct CDR3 sequences listed, approximately 24% were seen once. A further study also used this sample, focusing on T cells of mothers and their children.

Input material: blood. These receptor sequences come from a boy between 10 and 17 years old in good health. The CDR3 runs from the conserved cysteine through the conserved F or W. The D gene is left open where the match is weak. Size values are once, few and many counts, or a class for expanded clones, and some rows have none.

V gene	clone size	J gene	D gene	CDR3 protein	CDR3 DNA
TRBV15	.	TRBJ1-4	.	CATSRDKDQGNEKLFF	TGTGCCACCAGCAGAGATAAGGACCAGGGGAATGAAAAACTGTTTTTT
TRBV5-5	.	TRBJ1-3	.	CASSHGTSGNTIYF	TGTGCCAGCAGCCACGGGACTTCCGGAAACACCATATATTTT
TRBV6-1	.	TRBJ1-4	TRBD1	CASSHRQGSPTNEKLFF	TGTGCCAGCAGCCATAGACAGGGGAGCCCAACTAATGAAAAACTGTTTTTT
TRBV6-2/TRBV6-3	few	TRBJ2-3	TRBD2	CASSRGTSGGAPYTQYF	TGTGCCAGCAGCCGCGGGACTAGCGGGGGGGCGCCTTATACGCAGTATTTT
TRBV30	.	TRBJ2-6	TRBD1	CAWSPDRVTGANVLTF	TGTGCCTGGAGTCCAGACAGGGTAACTGGGGCCAACGTCCTGACTTTC
TRBV4-1	.	TRBJ2-4	TRBD2	CASTNIVSGGVLTKNIQYF	TGCGCCAGCACTAACATTGTGAGCGGGGGGGTACTAACCAAAAACATTCAGTACTTC
TRBV6-6	.	TRBJ2-5	.	CASSFPRGGGPQETQYF	TGTGCCAGCAGTTTTCCGAGGGGCGGGGGCCCCCAAGAGACCCAGTACTTC
TRBV6-6	.	TRBJ2-5	TRBD2	CASRTSERGSSETQYF	TGTGCCAGCAGGACCTCGGAGCGGGGGAGCTCGGAGACCCAGTACTTC
TRBV20-1	few	TRBJ1-5	.	CSASGGGHNQPQHF	TGCAGTGCTAGCGGGGGGGGGCACAATCAGCCCCAGCATTTT
TRBV12-3/TRBV12-4	few	TRBJ1-4	.	CASSAQGTNEKLFF	TGTGCCAGCAGTGCACAGGGTACTAATGAAAAACTGTTTTTT
TRBV6-2/TRBV6-3	few	TRBJ1-1	TRBD1	CASSSQGARTEAFF	TGTGCCAGCAGTTCACAGGGGGCAAGGACTGAAGCTTTCTTT
TRBV6-4	few	TRBJ2-3	.	CASSDSAGYTQYF	TGTGCCAGCAGTGACTCGGCCGGTTATACGCAGTATTTT
TRBV11-1	.	TRBJ1-1	.	CASNVRDTEAFF	TGTGCCAGCAATGTACGGGACACTGAAGCTTTCTTT
TRBV6-4	.	TRBJ2-3	.	CASSDSSGEAADTQYF	TGTGCCAGCAGTGACTCAAGTGGGGAGGCAGCAGATACGCAGTATTTT
TRBV5-1	.	TRBJ2-5	.	CASSLRGLGETQYF	TGCGCCAGCAGCTTGCGGGGTTTAGGCGAGACCCAGTACTTC
TRBV27	few	TRBJ2-7	.	CASSFADASSYEQYF	TGTGCCAGCAGTTTTGCCGACGCGAGCTCCTACGAGCAGTACTTC
TRBV7-9	.	TRBJ2-1	.	CASSLVEKTGETLYF	TGTGCCAGCAGCTTAGTAGAGAAGACGGGAGAGACCCTGTACTTC
TRBV7-8	once	TRBJ2-5	.	CASSLMQIQETQYF	TGTGCCAGCAGCTTAATGCAGATCCAAGAGACCCAGTACTTC
TRBV4-1	few	TRBJ1-4	.	CASSQDEQDEKLFF	TGCGCCAGCAGCCAAGATGAGCAGGATGAAAAACTGTTTTTT
TRBV5-1	.	TRBJ2-5	TRBD1	CASRGGSRQETQYF	TGCGCCAGCAGAGGGGGCAGCCGTCAAGAGACCCAGTACTTC
TRBV5-5	.	TRBJ1-2	.	CASSSLYGSTF	TGTGCCAGCAGCTCGCTCTATGGCTCCACCTTC
TRBV6-1	.	TRBJ2-4	TRBD2	CASSDGTSGGGAKNIQYF	TGTGCCAGCAGCGATGGGACTAGCGGGGGGGGTGCCAAAAACATTCAGTACTTC
TRBV6-5	once	TRBJ2-7	TRBD1	CASRRGTGLPNEQYF	TGTGCCAGCAGGAGGGGGACAGGCCTTCCAAACGAGCAGTACTTC
TRBV5-1	few	TRBJ1-1	.	CASSLTGLPEAFF	TGCGCCAGCAGCTTGACAGGTCTACCTGAAGCTTTCTTT
TRBV2	.	TRBJ1-3	.	CASMLTVGNTIYF	TGTGCCAGCATGTTGACTGTCGGAAACACCATATATTTT
TRBV20-1	.	TRBJ2-3	TRBD2	CSAAGLGADTQYF	TGCAGTGCAGCGGGACTTGGCGCAGATACGCAGTATTTT
TRBV3-1	few	TRBJ1-1	TRBD1	CASSQDRTPGGFTEAFF	TGTGCCAGCAGCCAAGATCGCACGCCAGGGGGGTTCACTGAAGCTTTCTTT
TRBV5-1	.	TRBJ2-1	TRBD2	CASRGSGGHYNEQFF	TGCGCCAGCAGAGGGAGCGGGGGCCACTACAATGAGCAGTTCTTC
TRBV11-1	.	TRBJ1-2	TRBD1	CASSLSPRGLHGYPF	TGTGCCAGCAGCTTATCCCCCAGGGGGCTTCATGGCTACCCCTTC
TRBV5-1	few	TRBJ1-1	TRBD1	CASRTDRGRTEAFF	TGCGCCAGCAGGACTGACAGGGGGCGGACTGAAGCTTTCTTT
TRBV7-6	few	TRBJ2-3	TRBD1	CASSYSGTADTQYF	TGTGCCAGCAGCTATAGTGGGACAGCAGATACGCAGTATTTT
TRBV27	.	TRBJ2-2	.	CASSYRVGVYTGELFF	TGTGCCAGCAGTTACCGGGTGGGAGTATACACCGGGGAGCTGTTTTTT
TRBV27	.	TRBJ1-6	.	CASTNAGGFVGNSPLHF	TGTGCCAGCACCAACGCGGGGGGATTCGTGGGAAATTCACCCCTCCACTTT
TRBV6-6	few	TRBJ1-5	TRBD1	CAGGQRRQPQHF	TGTGCCGGGGGACAGAGGAGGCAGCCCCAGCATTTT
TRBV12-3/TRBV12-4	.	TRBJ2-4	.	CASSLGGGYQYF	TGTGCCAGCAGTTTGGGCGGGGGCTACCAGTACTTC
TRBV4-1	few	TRBJ1-4	.	CASSRRVGQLNEKLFF	TGCGCCAGCAGCCGGAGGGTAGGACAGCTTAATGAAAAACTGTTTTTT
TRBV30	.	TRBJ1-1	TRBD1	CASPGQGVTEAFF	TGTGCCTCCCCAGGGCAGGGGGTCACTGAAGCTTTCTTT
TRBV4-1	few	TRBJ2-5	TRBD2	CASSQGAGTSGGLGETQYF	TGCGCCAGCAGCCAAGGAGCAGGGACTAGCGGGGGCCTGGGGGAGACCCAGTACTTC
TRBV27	.	TRBJ2-5	TRBD2	CASRGLAGGWEETQYF	TGTGCCAGCAGAGGCTTGGCGGGGGGATGGGAAGAGACCCAGTACTTC
TRBV3-1	many	TRBJ2-5	TRBD1	CASSQAGQVETQYF	TGTGCCAGCAGCCAAGCGGGACAGGTGGAGACCCAGTACTTC
TRBV9	few	TRBJ2-5	TRBD1	CASGIPGTGGETQYF	TGTGCCAGCGGCATCCCCGGGACAGGGGGAGAGACCCAGTACTTC
TRBV2	.	TRBJ1-5	.	CASMEEGQPQHF	TGTGCCAGCATGGAAGAGGGCCAGCCCCAGCATTTT
TRBV29-1	few	TRBJ2-6	.	CSVESGANVLTF	TGCAGCGTTGAATCTGGGGCCAACGTCCTGACTTTC
TRBV30	.	TRBJ2-1	.	CAWSRVAEISYNEQFF	TGTGCCTGGAGTAGGGTAGCGGAAATCTCCTACAATGAGCAGTTCTTC
TRBV4-3	few	TRBJ1-1	.	CASSRLTAGNTEAFF	TGCGCCAGCAGCCGACTGACGGCAGGAAACACTGAAGCTTTCTTT
TRBV2	.	TRBJ2-5	.	CASRGSGSQETQYF	TGTGCCAGCAGAGGTAGCGGTTCACAAGAGACCCAGTACTTC
TRBV9	few	TRBJ2-5	.	CASSLDIQETQYF	TGTGCCAGCAGCTTAGACATCCAAGAGACCCAGTACTTC
TRBV25-1	.	TRBJ2-7	TRBD2	CASPQGGETYEQYF	TGTGCCAGTCCTCAGGGAGGGGAGACCTACGAGCAGTACTTC
TRBV6-6	.	TRBJ2-7	.	CAGSYYGPVQYF	TGTGCCGGCAGTTACTACGGACCAGTGCAGTACTTC
TRBV7-3	.	TRBJ1-2	.	CASSLTPGLPRDYGYTF	TGTGCCAGCAGCTTAACCCCGGGACTCCCCAGGGACTATGGCTACACCTTC
TRBV7-9	.	TRBJ1-3	.	CASSLGAADTIYF	TGTGCCAGCAGTCTCGGGGCGGCGGACACCATATATTTT
TRBV11-2	few	TRBJ1-6	TRBD1	CASSVTGASPLHF	TGTGCCAGCAGCGTGACAGGGGCCTCACCCCTCCACTTT
TRBV5-5	many	TRBJ2-7	TRBD2	CASSWGEGTQYF	TGTGCCAGCAGTTGGGGGGAGGGGACTCAGTACTTC
TRBV3-1	few	TRBJ2-5	.	CASSRLEFGTQYF	TGTGCCAGCAGCCGACTAGAGTTTGGGACCCAGTACTTC
TRBV5-1	few	TRBJ1-3	.	CASSFTGIGSGNTIYF	TGCGCCAGCAGCTTCACAGGGATAGGGTCTGGAAACACCATATATTTT
TRBV7-9	few	TRBJ2-1	.	CASSSGLWEQFF	TGTGCCAGCAGCTCGGGTCTGTGGGAGCAGTTCTTC